The 21 T cell receptor beta chains given below trace back to one sample, sequenced in a study of shared clonotypes between healthy human individuals. The table came from immunoSEQ multiplex PCR; TCRdb's copy has only in-frame clones and leaves some out. This table holds around 750,000 clones, around 74% found once. The sample comprised memory CD4+ T cells sorted from blood. Subset denoted: CD45RA-negative fraction. All receptors derive from a woman aged 25 to 39 in good health.

CDR3 loop: CASSLGLETDTQYF. DNA for the CDR3: TGTGCCAGCAGCTTAGGCTTAGAAACAGATACGCAGTATTTT. This chain joins TRBV7-8 and TRBJ2-3, with D unclear. The CDR3 runs to 14 residues. V was clipped by 1 base and J by 3 bases, with 8 bases between them. Germline-derived CDR1 and CDR2 are SGHVS and FQNEAQ.

The chain combines TRBV19 with TRBJ2-1; weak D call: TRBD2 (6 bases). V lost 1 base and J 13 bases, leaving 11 bases between the germline ends. Looked up from germline, CDR1 is LNHDA and CDR2 is SQIVND (reference sequence). The CDR3 contains 12 residues. The CDR3 bases are TGTGCCAGTAGTATAGCCGGGACTGCCCAGTTCTTC. This gives the protein CASSIAGTAQFF.

This chain joins TRBV28 and TRBJ2-5, with D maybe TRBD1 (6 bases). Near its end, the DNA agrees better with TRBJ2-7, so the J call may be wrong. This CDR3 has 16 amino acids. Germline loops: CDR1 MDHEN, CDR2 SYDVKM. CDR3 loop: CASSFPGQTSSYEQYF. The CDR3 region has the DNA TGTGCCAGCAGTTTCCCCGGACAGACAAGCTCCTACGAGCAGTACTTC.

The rearrangement links TRBV5-1 to TRBJ1-1; possible D gene TRBD1, 5 bases. The V end was cut by 4 bases, the J end by 1 base, with 20 bases between. The germline gives CDR1 SGHRS, CDR2 YFSETQ. The CDR3 sequence is 17 residues long. The CDR3 here is CASSTKTGPFANTEAFF. As DNA, the CDR3 is TGCGCCAGCAGCACAAAGACGGGGCCTTTTGCGAACACTGAAGCTTTCTTT.

The sample holds a few counts of this clone. V is TRBV7-2 and J is TRBJ2-3, with D tentatively TRBD2 (6 bases). V lost 0 bases and J lost 7, with 17 bases in between. Germline V gene data show CDR1 as SGHTA and CDR2 as FQGNSA. This CDR3 is 16 amino acids long. The CDR3 reads CASSLAVSGSTYTQYF. CDR3 nucleotide sequence: TGTGCCAGCAGCTTAGCGGTTAGCGGATCCACTTATACGCAGTATTTT.

The rearrangement uses TRBV7-8 and TRBJ2-2; 12 bases map to TRBD2. V was clipped by 3 bases and J by 7 bases; unmatched bases: 12. Germline loops: CDR1 SGHVS, CDR2 FQNEAQ. The CDR3 is 18 amino acids. The CDR3 DNA follows: TGTGCCAGCAGCTTGCGACTAGCGGGAGTTCGGGGACACGGGGAGCTGTTTTTT. Protein: CASSLRLAGVRGHGELFF. Full variable domain (rest looked up from reference TRBV7-8 and TRBJ2-2): GAGVSQSPRYKVAKRGQDVALRCDPISGHVSLFWYQQALGQGPEFLTYFQNEAQLDKSGLPSDRFFAERPEGSVSTLKIQRTQQEDSAVYLCASSLRLAGVRGHGELFFGEGSRLTVL.

This clone was seen a handful of times. V usage is TRBV18 and J usage is TRBJ1-2, with TRBD1 matching 8 bases. J gave up 2 bases and V 5 bases, and 19 bases lay outside the gene matches. The germline V gene has CDR1 KGHSH and CDR2 LQKENI. This CDR3 has 19 residues. CDR3 nucleotides: TGTGCCAGCTCAAAGGGTCCACCGGTCGCACAGGGGGTGAACTATGGCTACACCTTC. Translated: CASSKGPPVAQGVNYGYTF.

This chain links TRBV5-1 with TRBJ2-7; D is possibly TRBD1 (5 bases). This CDR3 is 13 amino acids long. Trimming took off 7 bases at V and 5 bases at J, with 16 bases between the two ends. CDR1 is SGHRS and CDR2 is YFSETQ in the germline V gene. In DNA form, the CDR3 reads TGCGCCAGCTCCCCCCAGGGCCGCCACGAGCAGTACTTC. Translation gives CASSPQGRHEQYF.

This chain uses TRBV5-1 with TRBJ2-2, with D possibly being TRBD2 (5 bases). The V end was cut by 3 bases, the J end by 3 bases, with 9 bases between. The CDR3 runs 14 residues. Per germline, CDR1 SGHRS and CDR2 YFSETQ. The CDR3 sequence: CASSYPGYTGELFF. The CDR3 DNA is TGCGCCAGCAGCTACCCGGGATACACCGGGGAGCTGTTTTTT.

The rearrangement links TRBV5-4 to TRBJ2-7; 11 bases line up with TRBD2. CDR3 length: 16 residues. The ends lost 2 bases at V and 0 bases at J; junction bases unmatched: 4. Germline CDR1 SGHNT, CDR2 YYREEE (reference sequence). CDR3 DNA sequence: TGTGCCAGCAGCTTCCGACTAGCGGGAAACTCCTACGAGCAGTACTTC. Protein product: CASSFRLAGNSYEQYF.

The chain has TRBV7-9 and TRBJ2-1, with 7 bases fitting TRBD1. The CDR3 is made up of 14 amino acids. Losses at the gene ends were 3 bases for V and 4 bases for J; bases not matched to a gene: 3. The germline gives CDR1 SEHNR, CDR2 FQNEAQ (reference sequence). The CDR3 protein is CASSLTGKYNEQFF. The DNA of the CDR3 is TGTGCCAGCAGCTTGACAGGGAAATACAATGAGCAGTTCTTC.

This chain joins TRBV11-2 and TRBJ2-7; D is perhaps TRBD1 or TRBD2 (5 bases each). Germline lookup yields CDR1 SGHAT and CDR2 FQNNGV. Between the trimmed V and J ends, which lost 3 bases and 2 bases, there was a span of 8 bases. The CDR3 has 13 amino acids. CDR3 coding DNA: TGTGCCAGCAGCTTGGGACCCCCCTACGAGCAGTACTTC. Its translation: CASSLGPPYEQYF.

The rearrangement joins TRBV7-2 to TRBJ2-7; TRBD2 agrees at 11 bases. CDR1 and CDR2 (germline): SGHTA, FQGNSA. V dropped 4 bases and J dropped 6; count of bases not matched to a gene: 11. This CDR3 contains 16 residues. CDR3 in DNA: TGTGCCAGCAGCTACGATAGCGGGAGGGCCCCTACCGAGCAGTACTTC. Its translation: CASSYDSGRAPTEQYF.

V gene TRBV28 combines with J gene TRBJ2-5; D is unclear. The J call may be incorrect, as the DNA end agrees better with TRBJ2-7. Germline CDR1 reads MDHEN; CDR2 reads SYDVKM. There are 12 residues in the CDR3. The CDR3 loop reads CASSRPPYEQYF. CDR3 sequence (DNA): TGTGCCAGCAGTCGCCCTCCCTACGAGCAGTACTTC.

This chain links TRBV19 with TRBJ2-1, with D maybe TRBD2 (6 bases). The CDR3 is 16 amino acids. V shed 6 bases and J shed 4 bases, with 19 bases lying between them. Germline V CDR1 and CDR2: LNHDA, SQIVND (reference sequence). The CDR3 DNA follows: TGTGCCAGTAGGCTTAGCACTTGGGACTCTTACAATGAGCAGTTCTTC. This encodes CASRLSTWDSYNEQFF.

The chain uses TRBV5-1 and TRBJ2-1, with 10 bases matching TRBD1. With 4 bases clipped from V and 0 bases from J, the junction kept 4 bases outside the gene matches. Germline CDR1 SGHRS, CDR2 YFSETQ. CDR3 length: 16 residues. The CDR3, as DNA: TGCGCCAGCAGCCCAGGGACAGGGGTCTCCTACAATGAGCAGTTCTTC. It is translated as CASSPGTGVSYNEQFF.

This clone was picked up many times. The rearrangement joins TRBV5-1 to TRBJ2-5, with 7 positions matching TRBD2. From germline, CDR1 is SGHRS and CDR2 YFSETQ. The CDR3 covers 14 residues. J lost 5 bases, V lost 7 bases, and 11 bases had no gene match. The CDR3 sequence is CASSTGGPRETQYF. The DNA of the CDR3 is TGCGCCAGCTCAACGGGAGGTCCCCGGGAGACCCAGTACTTC.

The CDR3 sequence: CASSPMDRVIYGYTF. The DNA of the CDR3 is TGTGCCAGCAGCCCGATGGACAGGGTTATCTATGGCTACACCTTC. V is TRBV9 and J is TRBJ1-2; 8 nucleotides line up with TRBD1. CDR3 size: 15 residues. The ends lost 4 bases at V and 4 bases at J; junction bases unmatched: 9. The germline gives CDR1 SGDLS, CDR2 YYNGEE.

This clone was seen only a few times. V and J are TRBV6-6 and TRBJ1-2; perhaps TRBD1 as D (5 bases). CDR3 size: 13 residues. CDR1 is MNHNY, CDR2 SVGAGI, per germline (reference sequence). V was clipped by 6 bases and J by 2 bases, with 10 bases between them. The CDR3 nucleotides are TGTGCCAGCAGCCCGACAGCGAACTATGGCTACACCTTC. Its protein is CASSPTANYGYTF.

The sample holds a few counts of this clone. This chain connects TRBV7-2 to TRBJ1-2; 9 positions match TRBD1. The trim removed 4 bases at V and 2 bases at J, leaving 2 bases unmatched. The CDR3 covers 14 residues. The germline gives CDR1 SGHTA, CDR2 FQGNSA. CDR3: CASSSGTGNYGYTF. DNA for the CDR3: TGTGCCAGCAGCTCAGGGACAGGGAACTATGGCTACACCTTC.

V and J are TRBV19 and TRBJ1-3; the match to TRBD1 covers 8 bases. Unmatched junction bases numbered 6, after V lost 8 bases and J lost 6 bases. CDR1 and CDR2 from the germline V gene are LNHDA and SQIVND (reference sequence). This CDR3 has 13 amino acids. CDR3 bases: TGTGCCAGTGCTGACAGGGGAGCAAACACCATATATTTT. Protein: CASADRGANTIYF.